The 8 T cell receptor beta chains given below trace back to one sample, sequenced in a study of T cell responses to AZD1222 COVID-19 vaccine. The data were produced by immunoSEQ multiplex PCR, yet TCRdb's version contains in-frame clones alone and is incomplete. The sample yields 100,000 to 150,000 clones, about 93% seen once. The sample consisted of peripheral blood, taken on day 0 of AZD1222 vaccination. The receptors shown here come from an adult in good health.

The V gene is TRBV24-1, the J gene TRBJ1-1, with TRBD1 matching over 11 bases. CDR1 is KGHDR and CDR2 is SFDVKD in the germline V gene. Trimming at V came to 3 bases and at J to 12 bases, leaving 2 bases not matched to a gene. This CDR3 is 12 amino acids long. This chain's CDR3 is CATSDRTGGSFF. CDR3 in DNA: TGTGCCACCAGTGATCGGACAGGGGGCTCTTTCTTT.

The chain has TRBV7-2 and TRBJ2-7; D ambiguous. The CDR3 runs 13 residues. Germline CDR1 SGHTA, CDR2 FQGNSA. V gave up 2 bases and J gave up 4 bases, with 9 bases separating them. The CDR3 region is CASSLTVQYEQYF. Here the CDR3 DNA reads TGTGCCAGCAGCTTAACGGTCCAGTACGAGCAGTACTTC.

This chain uses TRBV18 with TRBJ1-3; D remains ambiguous. Between the trimmed V and J ends, which lost 3 bases and 3 bases, there was a span of 15 bases. Germline V gives CDR1 KGHSH, CDR2 LQKENI. This CDR3 is 16 amino acids long. CDR3 protein: CASSPQPGKIGNTIYF. CDR3 DNA sequence: TGTGCCAGCTCACCCCAACCGGGGAAGATTGGAAACACCATATATTTT.

The chain employs TRBV5-8 and TRBJ2-7; D gene uncertain. The ends were cut back, 2 bases at V and 1 base at J, with 10 bases in the middle. This CDR3 spans 14 amino acids. The germline gives CDR1 SGHTS, CDR2 YDEGEE. CDR3 sequence reads: CASSLPRNSYEQYF. CDR3 nucleotide sequence: TGTGCCAGCAGCTTACCCAGGAATTCCTACGAGCAGTACTTC.

V is TRBV5-1 and J is TRBJ2-7; 10 bases are a match to TRBD2. Germline CDR1 reads SGHRS; CDR2 reads YFSETQ. This CDR3 is 15 amino acids long. J gave up 6 bases and V 0 bases, and 6 bases lay outside the gene matches. CDR3 residues: CASSLDSGGAVEQYF. The CDR3 nucleotides are TGCGCCAGCAGCTTGGACAGCGGGGGGGCCGTCGAGCAGTACTTC.

The chain has TRBV5-1 and TRBJ2-4, with D unresolved. Germline loops: CDR1 SGHRS, CDR2 YFSETQ. Between the trimmed V and J ends, which lost 1 base and 3 bases, there was a span of 8 bases. The CDR3 extends over 14 amino acids. CDR3 residues: CASSLSQVKNIQYF. The CDR3 DNA follows: TGCGCCAGCAGCTTGTCTCAGGTCAAAAACATTCAGTACTTC.

The rearrangement joins TRBV12-5 to TRBJ2-5, with a weak D call TRBD1 (6 bases). Between the trimmed V and J ends, which lost 1 base and 5 bases, there was a span of 11 bases. The CDR3 contains 14 residues. The germline V gene has CDR1 LGHNT and CDR2 FRNRAP. The CDR3 region has the DNA TGTGCTAGTGGTTTGGCTACAGGGACGGAGACCCAGTACTTC. Translated: CASGLATGTETQYF. Looking up the rest from reference TRBV12-5 and TRBJ2-5 gives the full variable domain: DARVTQTPRHKVTEMGQEVTMRCQPILGHNTVFWYRQTMMQGLELLAYFRNRAPLDDSGMPKDRFSAEMPDATLATLKIQPSEPRDSAVYFCASGLATGTETQYFGPGTRLLVL.

This clone was seen only once. V usage is TRBV7-3 and J usage is TRBJ1-6, with a tentative D call TRBD1 (5 bases). The CDR3 has 15 residues. The V end lost 4 bases, the J end lost 7 bases, and 14 bases lay between the germline ends. Germline V gives CDR1 SGHTA, CDR2 FQGTGA. In DNA form, the CDR3 reads TGTGCCAGCAGCTCAAGTGGGGGGATCAATTCACCCCTCCACTTT. This translates into CASSSSGGINSPLHF.